The T cell receptor (beta chain) described here comes from a study of OX40 agonist ivuxolimab in advanced cancers. Background for the entire study: Ivuxolimab was an agonistic, fully human IgG2 monoclonal antibody directed against OX40 (CD134), a costimulatory receptor. Three dose-escalation patients achieved partial responses, one with hepatocellular carcinoma and two with cutaneous melanoma. Prior anti-PD-1, anti-PD-L1 or anti-CTLA-4 therapy was permitted, and checkpoint inhibitors had been received by more than 35% of dose-escalation patients. The dose-escalation cohort was over 70% male with a mean age of about 60 years, ranging from about 23 to 85. The paper describes the monotherapy dose-escalation part (N of about 52 patients) of the phase I trial of ivuxolimab. Peripheral TCRbeta sequencing aimed to test whether ivuxolimab altered TCR sequence diversity and caused clonal T-cell expansion. Among the roughly 52 dose-escalation patients, around 19 had hepatocellular carcinoma, roughly 15 melanoma, 9 renal cell carcinoma and 9 head and neck cancer. Intravenous ivuxolimab was administered to patients every 2 weeks at six dose levels: 0.01, 0.1, 0.3, 1.5, 3 and 10 mg/kg.

For sequencing of the TCRbeta CDR3 region, genomic DNA was extracted from the sorted cells. The immunoSEQ Assay was used to sequence the TCRbeta CDR3 regions. Drawn from immuneACCESS, this table holds only the in-frame rearrangements with V and J called that TCRdb kept. Clones are partly lost; checked studies trace under half to an unresolved V gene and leave the rest unexplained. The sample data list more than 45,000 clones, and more than 75% of these were observed just once. The top ten hold around 10% of the sample. Of note for this clone: The target of this receptor is not known. One base away there is no much larger clone; base qualities are not given.

Patients with autoimmune disease history or receiving systemic immunosuppression were excluded from the trial. Peripheral blood for TCR sequencing was collected from all dose cohorts at baseline, on cycle 4 day 1, and on cycle 7 day 1. The samples were taken from a phase I, first-in-human, multicenter, open-label dose-escalation trial of ivuxolimab. Adults with locally advanced or metastatic head and neck squamous cell, hepatocellular, melanoma or renal cell carcinoma were enrolled in the trial. Before TCR sequencing, CD4+ and CD8+ T cells were separately sorted from peripheral blood. From the cysteine up to the phenylalanine, the CDR3 has a length of 15 residues. CDR3 DNA only is kept here, 45 bases in frame from base 1. At the junction V is shortened by 1 base and J by 2 bases, with 12 bases in between. Taken from the germline V gene, the CDR1 and CDR2 loops are SGHTA and FQGNSA. Beyond this particular receptor, the publication reports: After ivuxolimab, more expanded clones were found on average in CD8+ T cells than in CD4+ T cells. At doses of 0.1 to 3.0 mg/kg, clonal expansion of both CD4+ and CD8+ blood T cells was observed from baseline to week 6. In the 0.1-3.0 mg/kg groups, partial responders were among the patients with the lowest normalized peripheral clonal expansion, particularly in CD8+ T cells. Low levels of normalized T-cell clonal expansion were also shown by some nonresponding patients. The antigen specificity of the clonally expanded peripheral T cells was not determined.

The chain links TRBV7-2 with TRBJ2-7, with the D assignment possibly TRBD1 or TRBD2, given 5 matching bases for each. Specimen: CD4+ or CD8+ T cells sorted from blood, collected in a trial of the OX40 agonist ivuxolimab. The origin of this receptor is an adult with an advanced solid tumor such as melanoma, head and neck, liver or kidney cancer. The CDR3 region reads CASSLVGAGTYEQYF. The nucleotides are TGTGCCAGCAGCTTAGTAGGGGCCGGGACCTACGAGCAGTACTTC.